Presented here are 20 T cell receptor beta chains from one specimen sequenced in a study of OX40 agonist ivuxolimab in advanced cancers. The data were produced by immunoSEQ multiplex PCR, yet TCRdb's version contains in-frame clones alone and is incomplete. The sample has about 3,000 clones, 65% to 80% seen once; the top ten hold roughly 20%. The sample here was CD4+ or CD8+ T cells sorted from blood, taken in a trial of the OX40 agonist ivuxolimab. Source of these receptors: an adult with an advanced solid tumor such as melanoma, head and neck, liver or kidney cancer.

The chain recombines TRBV6-1 with TRBJ2-7; D is possibly TRBD2 (6 bases). V was shortened by 6 bases and J by 2 bases, with 14 bases between the two germline ends. This CDR3 has 14 amino acids. Germline assignment: CDR1 MNHNS and CDR2 SASEGT. CDR3 protein: CASSARDWTYEQYF. The DNA for the CDR3 is TGTGCCAGCAGCGCCCGGGACTGGACCTACGAGCAGTACTTC.

This rearrangement joins TRBV27 to TRBJ1-6; D is possibly TRBD1 (6 bases). Trimming left V 2 bases short and J 2 bases short, with 7 bases between. CDR1 is MNHEY and CDR2 is SMNVEV in the germline V gene (reference sequence). This CDR3 spans 15 amino acids. The DNA for the CDR3 is TGTGCCAGCAGTTTACGGGACACCTATAATTCACCCCTCCACTTT. Translating it yields CASSLRDTYNSPLHF.

The V call is TRBV9, the J call TRBJ2-1; 8 bases agree with TRBD2. The CDR3 loop spans 14 amino acids. Trimming took 6 bases from V and 7 from J; bases not matched to a gene: 9. Per the germline V gene, CDR1 is SGDLS and CDR2 is YYNGEE. CDR3 sequence (DNA): TGTGCCAGCACGGCGGGAGGCGGGGTAAATGAGCAGTTCTTC. Translating it yields CASTAGGGVNEQFF.

In this sample, this clone turned up once. V and J are TRBV4-3 and TRBJ2-2; no reliable D call. The germline CDR1 and CDR2 sequences are LGHNA and YSLEER. The ends were cut back, 3 bases at V and 5 bases at J, with 10 bases in the middle. The CDR3 runs 14 residues. The CDR3 sequence: CASSQERGTGELFF. In nucleotides, the CDR3 is TGCGCCAGCAGCCAGGAGCGAGGTACCGGGGAGCTGTTTTTT.

The chain couples TRBV7-6 to TRBJ1-2; 8 bases match TRBD1. V lost 1 base and J lost 4; bases outside the gene matches: 5. Germline CDR1 is SGHVS and CDR2 is FNYEAQ. The CDR3 loop spans 15 amino acids. The CDR3 is CASSLESGGIYGYTF. CDR3 nucleotide sequence: TGTGCCAGCAGCTTAGAATCAGGGGGCATCTATGGCTACACCTTC.

The chain is built from TRBV5-8 and TRBJ1-2; a weak D match, TRBD1 (5 bases). The V end was cut by 1 base, the J end by 4 bases, with 14 bases between. From germline, CDR1 is SGHTS and CDR2 YDEGEE. The CDR3 length is 15 residues. The chain's CDR3 is CASSLWDPTLYGYTF. In DNA, the CDR3 is TGTGCCAGCAGCTTGTGGGACCCAACCCTCTATGGCTACACCTTC.

The chain employs TRBV2 and TRBJ2-3; 10 bases match TRBD2. V shed 8 bases, J shed 4 bases, and the junction held 6 bases outside the gene matches. The germline CDR1 and CDR2 sequences are SNHLY and FYNNEI. The length of the CDR3 is 14 residues. Here the CDR3 reads CASLGTSEPDTQYF. The CDR3, as DNA: TGTGCCAGCCTCGGGACTAGCGAGCCAGATACGCAGTATTTT.

The V and J genes are TRBV5-1 and TRBJ2-2, with 11 positions matching TRBD1. CDR1 and CDR2 from the germline V gene are SGHRS and YFSETQ. The V and J ends lost 7 bases and 1 base, in that order; junction bases with no gene match: 0. The CDR3 totals 14 residues. CDR3 residues: CASGTGGNTGELFF. The CDR3 DNA is TGCGCCAGCGGGACAGGGGGGAACACCGGGGAGCTGTTTTTT.

The V call is TRBV7-9, the J call TRBJ2-3; 11 bases line up with TRBD2. Losses at the gene ends were 1 base for V and 6 bases for J; bases not matched to a gene: 3. Germline V CDR1 and CDR2: SEHNR, FQNEAQ (reference sequence). The CDR3 contains 15 residues. The CDR3 is CASSLVLAGADTQYF. CDR3 coding DNA: TGTGCCAGCAGCTTAGTACTAGCGGGAGCTGATACGCAGTATTTT.

V is TRBV4-1 and J is TRBJ1-5; D unresolved. Between the trimmed V and J ends, which lost 1 base and 4 bases, there was a span of 2 bases. This CDR3 is 12 amino acids long. The germline V gene has CDR1 MGHRA and CDR2 YSYEKL. The CDR3: CASSQGNQPQHF. CDR3 DNA: TGCGCCAGCAGCCAAGGAAATCAGCCCCAGCATTTT.

This chain's CDR3 is CASSLRDRGVYEQYF. The CDR3 coding sequence is TGTGCCAGCAGCCTCCGGGACAGGGGTGTGTACGAGCAGTACTTC. This chain connects TRBV9 to TRBJ2-7; 10 bases fit TRBD1. V lost 4 bases to trimming and J lost 4 bases; unmatched junction nucleotides: 8. Per the germline V gene, CDR1 is SGDLS and CDR2 is YYNGEE. The CDR3 spans 15 residues.

This clone was detected only once. This sequence joins TRBV7-9 and TRBJ2-7, with TRBD2 matching 7 bases. V gave up 7 bases and J gave up 5 bases; unmatched junction bases: 14. The CDR3 covers 15 residues. The germline V gene encodes CDR1 SEHNR and CDR2 FQNEAQ (reference sequence). In DNA, the CDR3 is TGTGCCAGCAATCCCCCCCCACTAGCGTTACACGAGCAGTACTTC. Translation gives CASNPPPLALHEQYF.

The chain is built from TRBV27 and TRBJ2-3; weak D call: TRBD2 (6 bases). V was cut by 4 bases and J by 2 bases, with 7 bases left in between. CDR3 length: 13 residues. Germline V gives CDR1 MNHEY, CDR2 SMNVEV (reference sequence). The CDR3 region is CASSWGLTDTQYF. Written as DNA, the CDR3 is TGTGCCAGCAGTTGGGGACTCACAGATACGCAGTATTTT.

V is TRBV2 and J is TRBJ2-5, with a weak D call TRBD1 (5 bases). V lost 2 bases to trimming and J lost 5 bases, with 15 bases between them. The CDR3 totals 15 residues. Germline V CDR1 and CDR2: SNHLY, FYNNEI. CDR3 coding DNA: TGTGCCAGCAGTGAAAGGGGTGGAAGTGGGGAGACCCAGTACTTC. Its translation is CASSERGGSGETQYF. Drawing the rest from reference TRBV2 and TRBJ2-5, the complete variable domain is EPEVTQTPSHQVTQMGQEVILRCVPISNHLYFYWYRQILGQKVEFLVSFYNNEISEKSEIFDDQFSVERPDGSNFTLKIRSTKLEDSAMYFCASSERGGSGETQYFGPGTRLLVL.

The rearrangement links TRBV13 to TRBJ2-5; no definite D call. V was trimmed by 2 bases and J by 6 bases, leaving 13 bases between them. Germline CDR1 is PRHDT and CDR2 is FYEKMQ (reference sequence). This CDR3 spans 14 amino acids. The CDR3 DNA sequence: TGTGCCAGCAGCTTAAGTTCGTCTACACAGACCCAGTACTTC. Translated: CASSLSSSTQTQYF.

The V call is TRBV7-2, the J call TRBJ2-1; 8 positions match TRBD1. The CDR3 length is 14 residues. V shed 5 bases and J 1 base; nucleotides not matched to a gene: 1. Germline V gene lookup returns CDR1 SGHTA and CDR2 FQGNSA. CDR3 sequence reads: CASSRTGSYNEQFF. CDR3 bases: TGTGCCAGCAGCCGGACAGGGTCCTACAATGAGCAGTTCTTC.

The chain is built from TRBV4-1 and TRBJ2-1, with 7 bases fitting TRBD2. Germline V CDR1 and CDR2: MGHRA, YSYEKL. J gave up 0 bases and V 0 bases, and 2 bases lay outside the gene matches. CDR3 length: 16 residues. The CDR3 coding sequence is TGCGCCAGCAGCCAAGAGAAGCGGGGCTCCTACAATGAGCAGTTCTTC. Protein sequence: CASSQEKRGSYNEQFF.

The V call is TRBV29-1, the J call TRBJ2-7, with D tentatively TRBD1 or TRBD2 (5 bases each). Deletions cut 4 bases from V and 4 bases from J, with 17 bases between. Germline lookup yields CDR1 SQVTM and CDR2 ANQGSEA. There are 14 residues in the CDR3. The CDR3 loop reads CSVVNLGTPYEQYF. CDR3 nucleotides: TGCAGCGTTGTCAACCTCGGGACGCCTTACGAGCAGTACTTC.

This clone is a singleton in its sample. V is TRBV10-3 and J is TRBJ2-5; D tentatively reads TRBD1 or TRBD2 (6 bases each). Germline assignment: CDR1 ENHRY and CDR2 SYGVKD. The V end was cut by 4 bases, the J end by 0 bases, with 27 bases between. CDR3 size: 20 residues. This chain's CDR3 is CAISGPSRGPRNLYQETQYF. In nucleotides, the CDR3 is TGTGCCATCAGTGGCCCCTCCCGGGGGCCGAGGAACCTATACCAAGAGACCCAGTACTTC.

The rearrangement links TRBV7-2 to TRBJ2-3; D call uncertain. Germline-derived CDR1 and CDR2 are SGHTA and FQGNSA. V dropped 4 bases and J dropped 0 bases, with 8 bases sitting between them. This CDR3 comprises 14 residues. The CDR3 sequence is CASSYYDSTDTQYF. The CDR3 DNA reads as TGTGCCAGCAGCTACTACGACAGCACAGATACGCAGTATTTT.